The next 28 T cell receptor beta chains were all read from a single sample in a study of shared clonotypes between healthy human individuals (dated by TCRdb to 2018 to 2020). Libraries were built with the immunoSEQ multiplex PCR assay. In TCRdb, the immuneACCESS table is reduced to in-frame sequences with V and J assigned. These tables do not hold every clone; where another copy was compared, an unresolved V gene accounts for under half, and the others remain unexplained. The sample data list hundreds of thousands of clones, and roughly 95% of these were observed just once. 0.11% of the sample belongs to the ten largest clones. CD8 naive samples were obtained by positive selection for CCR7 among CD45RO-negative cells, yielding a CD45RA+CCR7+ population from which TemRA cells were excluded. The sequencing sample was made of naive CD8+ T cells sorted from blood. The sample's cell subset or site, from its label and the paper: CD45RA+CCR7+. Every receptor here comes from a woman in her thirties in good health.

This chain joins TRBV28 and TRBJ2-7, with D hard to call. The CDR3 totals 16 residues. Germline V gives CDR1 MDHEN, CDR2 SYDVKM. V lost 8 bases and J 2 bases, leaving 22 bases between the germline ends. The CDR3 spells CASFSFTLHSTYEQYF. The CDR3 DNA sequence: TGTGCCAGCTTTAGCTTTACTCTTCACTCTACCTACGAGCAGTACTTC.

The chain is built from TRBV28 and TRBJ2-7, with 8 bases lining up with TRBD2. With 11 bases clipped from V and 2 bases from J, the junction kept 8 bases outside the gene matches. The CDR3 spans 13 residues. Germline V lookup: CDR1 MDHEN, CDR2 SYDVKM. This CDR3 is CAGRAGATYEQYF. The CDR3 DNA reads as TGTGCCGGGAGAGCGGGGGCCACCTACGAGCAGTACTTC.

The chain is built from TRBV4-1 and TRBJ1-2; perhaps TRBD1 as D (6 bases). V gave up 3 bases and J gave up 4 bases, with 15 bases separating them. The CDR3 runs to 15 residues. CDR1 and CDR2 from the germline V gene are MGHRA and YSYEKL. CDR3 sequence reads: CASSQDLTGPYGYTF. In nucleotides, the CDR3 is TGCGCCAGCAGCCAGGACCTGACAGGTCCCTATGGCTACACCTTC.

V and J are TRBV6-1 and TRBJ1-1; TRBD1 matches 7 bases. The CDR3 runs 13 residues. With 8 bases clipped from V and 1 base from J, the junction kept 4 bases outside the gene matches. Per the germline V gene, CDR1 is MNHNS and CDR2 is SASEGT. CDR3 sequence reads: CASGDRANTEAFF. CDR3 bases: TGTGCCAGCGGCGACAGGGCGAACACTGAAGCTTTCTTT.

The chain couples TRBV13 to TRBJ2-2, with 8 positions matching TRBD1. The length of the CDR3 is 17 residues. The junction had 8 bases not matched to a gene; V was cut back by 5 bases and J by 0 bases. Germline CDR1 PRHDT, CDR2 FYEKMQ (reference sequence). CDR3 region: CASSPTQGAANTGELFF. The DNA for the CDR3 is TGTGCCAGCAGCCCAACGCAGGGGGCCGCGAACACCGGGGAGCTGTTTTTT.

The DNA of the CDR3 is TGTGCCAGCAGTTGGCGGGAGGATAATGAGCAGTTCTTC. Its protein product is CASSWREDNEQFF. The rearrangement joins TRBV5-8 to TRBJ2-1; 8 bases line up with TRBD2. This CDR3 has 13 residues. Trimming at V came to 5 bases and at J to 7 bases, leaving 5 bases not matched to a gene. Germline CDR1 is SGHTS and CDR2 is YDEGEE.

This chain uses TRBV2 with TRBJ1-2; 8 positions match TRBD1. Germline V gene sequence: CDR1 SNHLY, CDR2 FYNNEI. CDR3 length: 11 residues. The junction had 6 bases not matched to a gene; V was cut back by 8 bases and J by 10 bases. The CDR3 spells CASGDRFDYTF. As DNA, the CDR3 is TGTGCCAGCGGGGACAGGTTTGACTACACCTTC.

In the case of this clone: The sample has other DNA sequences that encode this CDR3 too. This chain connects TRBV28 to TRBJ2-1; 10 nucleotides agree with TRBD2. V was clipped by 5 bases and J by 4 bases; unmatched bases: 8. CDR1 MDHEN and CDR2 SYDVKM come from the germline V gene. The CDR3 covers 16 residues. The CDR3 region has the DNA TGTGCCAGCAGTCCCCTAGCGGGAGAGTTATACAATGAGCAGTTCTTC. Encoded protein: CASSPLAGELYNEQFF.

This chain joins TRBV27 and TRBJ2-6; tentatively, D is TRBD1 (5 bases). The CDR3 covers 19 residues. V dropped 0 bases and J dropped 0 bases, with 15 bases sitting between them. Germline V gene lookup returns CDR1 MNHEY and CDR2 SMNVEV (reference sequence). This CDR3 reads CASSLSNGDSVSGANVLTF. CDR3 sequence (DNA): TGTGCCAGCAGTTTATCGAACGGAGACAGCGTCTCTGGGGCCAACGTCCTGACTTTC.

This clone came up once. The chain joins TRBV2 to TRBJ1-4, with D perhaps matching TRBD1 (6 bases). Trimming stripped 5 bases from V and 4 bases from J, with 17 bases between. The germline V gene has CDR1 SNHLY and CDR2 FYNNEI. The length of the CDR3 is 16 residues. CDR3 residues: CASSRSERDINEKLFF. The CDR3 coding sequence is TGTGCCAGCAGTCGATCTGAACGGGACATTAATGAAAAACTGTTTTTT.

The rearrangement links TRBV27 to TRBJ2-7, with TRBD2 identical over 8 bases. Germline V lookup: CDR1 MNHEY, CDR2 SMNVEV (reference sequence). V was pared by 0 bases and J by 3 bases, with 10 bases of the junction left unmatched. CDR3 size: 17 residues. CDR3 DNA: TGTGCCAGCAGTTTATCGAATGCGGGAGGCCCTATCTACGAGCAGTACTTC. Its protein product is CASSLSNAGGPIYEQYF.

The chain has TRBV5-1 and TRBJ2-1; TRBD2 aligns across 11 bases. Germline V gene data show CDR1 as SGHRS and CDR2 as YFSETQ. This CDR3 has 20 amino acids. V trimming: 0 bases; J trimming: 6 bases; junction bases outside the gene matches: 17. The CDR3 DNA sequence: TGCGCCAGCAGCTTGGTTACTAGCGGGGGATTGGGGACGCAGGGCAATGAGCAGTTCTTC. Amino acids: CASSLVTSGGLGTQGNEQFF.

V is TRBV7-9 and J is TRBJ2-1; the D call may be TRBD1 or TRBD2 (6 bases each). Trimming removed 3 bases at V and 4 bases at J, with 10 bases between. The CDR3 is 14 amino acids. Germline CDR1 is SEHNR and CDR2 is FQNEAQ (reference sequence). The CDR3 sequence: CASSFPGAYNEQFF. CDR3 DNA sequence: TGTGCCAGCAGCTTCCCGGGGGCTTACAATGAGCAGTTCTTC.

Note on this clone: The junction differs from germline at one of its ends, possibly a read error. The V call is TRBV7-8, the J call TRBJ1-6; D gene uncertain. Germline CDR1 is SGHVS and CDR2 is FQNEAQ. The CDR3 has 12 amino acids. Written as DNA, the CDR3 is TGTGCCAGCAGCTCCTCTAATTCACCCCTCCACTTT. Translating it yields CASSSSNSPLHF.

V usage is TRBV7-3 and J usage is TRBJ2-5; D gene uncertain. CDR1 and CDR2 (germline): SGHTA, FQGTGA. This CDR3 has 14 residues. V lost 9 bases and J 3 bases, leaving 17 bases between the germline ends. CDR3 nucleotides: TGTGCCAGTAAAAAGTTACTCCCAAAAGAGACCCAGTACTTC. Its protein product is CASKKLLPKETQYF. The full variable domain, rest sourced from reference TRBV7-3 and TRBJ2-5, is GAGVSQTPSNKVTEKGKYVELRCDPISGHTALYWYRQSLGQGPEFLIYFQGTGAADDSGLPNDRFFAVRPEGSVSTLKIQRTERGDSAVYLCASKKLLPKETQYFGPGTRLLVL.

As regards this clone: This same CDR3 is encoded by further DNA sequences in the sample. This chain connects TRBV5-6 to TRBJ1-5; maybe TRBD1 (6 bases). Trimming cost V 4 bases and J 1 base, with 9 bases left between them. CDR3 length: 14 amino acids. Germline CDR1 SGHDT, CDR2 YYEEEE. Written as DNA, the CDR3 is TGTGCCAGCAGCCTCCAGGGGAGCAATCAGCCCCAGCATTTT. Encoded protein: CASSLQGSNQPQHF.

The chain is built from TRBV13 and TRBJ2-3, with D possibly being TRBD2 (6 bases). From germline, CDR1 is PRHDT and CDR2 FYEKMQ (reference sequence). The CDR3 contains 17 residues. Trimming took 3 bases from V and 0 from J, leaving 16 bases between them. The DNA for the CDR3 is TGTGCCAGCAGCTTTTCGTTAGCGGCTGACAGCACAGATACGCAGTATTTT. Encoded protein: CASSFSLAADSTDTQYF. Full variable domain (missing parts from reference TRBV13 and TRBJ2-3): AAGVIQSPRHLIKEKRETATLKCYPIPRHDTVYWYQQGPGQDPQFLISFYEKMQSDKGSIPDRFSAQQFSDYHSELNMSSLELGDSALYFCASSFSLAADSTDTQYFGPGTRLTVL.

With respect to this clone: In the same sample, other DNA sequences code for this CDR3. Here the CDR3 reads CASSYSGGTEAFF. As DNA, the CDR3 is TGTGCCAGCAGTTACTCGGGTGGCACTGAAGCTTTCTTT. The chain uses TRBV6-5 and TRBJ1-1; D remains unclear. Trimming cost V 0 bases and J 4 bases, with 6 bases left between them. This CDR3 contains 13 residues. CDR1 and CDR2 from the germline V gene are MNHEY and SVGAGI.

The genes are TRBV5-1 and TRBJ2-7, with a weak D call TRBD2 (5 bases). Trimming pared 0 bases from V and 0 bases from J, leaving 10 bases between. CDR3 size: 15 residues. Germline CDR1 reads SGHRS; CDR2 reads YFSETQ. The CDR3 is CASSLDGGLSYEQYF. CDR3 coding DNA: TGCGCCAGCAGCTTGGATGGCGGGCTCTCCTACGAGCAGTACTTC.

This chain uses TRBV27 with TRBJ2-1; 15 nucleotides match TRBD2. V was pared by 6 bases and J by 7 bases, with 10 bases of the junction left unmatched. Germline V gene lookup returns CDR1 MNHEY and CDR2 SMNVEV (reference sequence). The CDR3 covers 17 residues. The DNA for the CDR3 is TGTGCCAGCAGCTCCGGAGGGACTAGCGGGAGGTTAAATGAGCAGTTCTTC. Its translation is CASSSGGTSGRLNEQFF.

The chain is built from TRBV28 and TRBJ1-1; TRBD1 might be the D (5 bases). Germline loops: CDR1 MDHEN, CDR2 SYDVKM. Trimming shortened V by 10 bases and J by 3 bases, and 15 bases separated the two germline ends. The length of the CDR3 is 13 residues. CDR3 region: CATHQGVYTEAFF. The CDR3 DNA reads TGTGCCACCCACCAGGGAGTGTACACTGAAGCTTTCTTT.

The rearrangement uses TRBV9 and TRBJ2-1; tentative D call: TRBD1 (6 bases). Germline V gene lookup returns CDR1 SGDLS and CDR2 YYNGEE. Trimming stripped 0 bases from V and 2 bases from J, with 12 bases between. The CDR3 spans 16 residues. The CDR3 is CASSVEVTGAYNEQFF. The CDR3 nucleotides read TGTGCCAGCAGCGTAGAAGTGACAGGAGCCTACAATGAGCAGTTCTTC.

The V gene is TRBV27, the J gene TRBJ1-3; D gene uncertain. The CDR3 length is 15 residues. The V gene's germline CDR1 is MNHEY and CDR2 SMNVEV (reference sequence). Trimming left V 4 bases short and J 4 bases short, with 14 bases between. CDR3 nucleotide sequence: TGTGCCAGCAGTTCCCGGACCGCTACGGGAAACACCATATATTTT. Its protein product is CASSSRTATGNTIYF.

This clone was picked up one time. This sequence joins TRBV27 and TRBJ1-1; perhaps TRBD1 as D (6 bases). Trimming stripped 6 bases from V and 4 bases from J, with 12 bases between. The length of the CDR3 is 13 residues. The germline V gene encodes CDR1 MNHEY and CDR2 SMNVEV (reference sequence). DNA for the CDR3: TGTGCCAGCAGAGAAACAGGGTTCACTGAAGCTTTCTTT. It yields the protein CASRETGFTEAFF.

The genes are TRBV15 and TRBJ2-3, with 10 bases fitting TRBD2. V lost 3 bases and J lost 5; bases outside the gene matches: 8. This CDR3 comprises 16 residues. Germline loops: CDR1 LNHNV, CDR2 YYDKDF (reference sequence). The CDR3, as DNA: TGTGCCACCAGCAGCAGTCTAGCGGGAGAAAGAGATACGCAGTATTTT. It codes for CATSSSLAGERDTQYF.

The chain couples TRBV7-9 to TRBJ2-2; the D is unclear. V was pared by 5 bases and J by 9 bases, with 7 bases between. The CDR3 length is 11 residues. Germline CDR1 SEHNR, CDR2 FQNEAQ (reference sequence). CDR3 DNA: TGTGCCAGCAGCCACGATCGGGAGCTGTTTTTT. Translating gives CASSHDRELFF. Full variable domain (rest looked up from reference TRBV7-9 and TRBJ2-2): DTGVSQNPRHKITKRGQNVTFRCDPISEHNRLYWYRQTLGQGPEFLTYFQNEAQLEKSRLLSDRFSAERPKGSFSTLEIQRTEQGDSAMYLCASSHDRELFFGEGSRLTVL.

V is TRBV6-1 and J is TRBJ1-4, with unresolved D. Germline CDR1 and CDR2: MNHNS and SASEGT. Deletions cut 1 base from V and 5 bases from J, with 8 bases between. This CDR3 comprises 14 residues. The DNA of the CDR3 is TGTGCCAGCAGTGAAGAGATAGGGAATGAAAAACTGTTTTTT. Translation: CASSEEIGNEKLFF.

This rearrangement joins TRBV4-1 to TRBJ1-2; D not certain. The germline V gene has CDR1 MGHRA and CDR2 YSYEKL. CDR3 length: 14 residues. V lost 6 bases and J lost 8, with 19 bases in between. CDR3 region: CASSQINGPGGYTF. The DNA of the CDR3 is TGCGCCAGCAGTCAAATTAACGGACCAGGCGGCTACACCTTC.